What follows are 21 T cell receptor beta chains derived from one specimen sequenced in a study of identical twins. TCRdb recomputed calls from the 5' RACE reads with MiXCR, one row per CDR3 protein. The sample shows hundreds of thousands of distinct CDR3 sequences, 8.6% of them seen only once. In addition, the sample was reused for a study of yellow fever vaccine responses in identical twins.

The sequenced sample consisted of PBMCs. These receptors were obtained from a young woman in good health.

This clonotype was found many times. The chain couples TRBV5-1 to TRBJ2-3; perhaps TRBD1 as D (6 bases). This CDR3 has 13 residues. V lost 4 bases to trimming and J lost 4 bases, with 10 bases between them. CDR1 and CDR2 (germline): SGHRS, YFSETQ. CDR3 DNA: TGCGCCAGCAGCCCTACAGGGTCAGATACGCAGTATTTT. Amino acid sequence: CASSPTGSDTQYF.

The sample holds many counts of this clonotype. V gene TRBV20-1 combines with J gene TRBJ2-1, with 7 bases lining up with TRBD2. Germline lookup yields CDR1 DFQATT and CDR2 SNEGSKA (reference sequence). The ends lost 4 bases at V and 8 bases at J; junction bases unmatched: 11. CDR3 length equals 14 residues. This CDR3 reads CSANEGGPLDEQFF. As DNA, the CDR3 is TGCAGTGCTAATGAGGGAGGGCCTTTGGATGAGCAGTTCTTC.

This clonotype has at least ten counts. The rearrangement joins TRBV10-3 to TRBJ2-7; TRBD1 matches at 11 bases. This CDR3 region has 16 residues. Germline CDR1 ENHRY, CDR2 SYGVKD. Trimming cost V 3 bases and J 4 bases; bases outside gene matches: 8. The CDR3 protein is CAISDRDRGALYEQYF. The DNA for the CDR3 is TGTGCCATCAGTGACCGGGACAGGGGGGCCCTTTACGAGCAGTACTTC.

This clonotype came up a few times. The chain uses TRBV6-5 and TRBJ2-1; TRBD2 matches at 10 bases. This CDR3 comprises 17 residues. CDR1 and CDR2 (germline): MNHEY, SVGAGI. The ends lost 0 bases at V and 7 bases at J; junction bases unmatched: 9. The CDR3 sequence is CASSYSKAGGPQNEQFF. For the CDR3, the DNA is TGTGCCAGCAGTTACTCCAAAGCGGGAGGGCCGCAAAATGAGCAGTTCTTC.

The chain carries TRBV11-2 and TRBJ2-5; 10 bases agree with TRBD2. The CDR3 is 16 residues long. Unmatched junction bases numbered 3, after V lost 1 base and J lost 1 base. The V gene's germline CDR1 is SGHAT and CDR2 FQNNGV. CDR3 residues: CASSLVGLAVQETQYF. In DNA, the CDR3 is TGTGCCAGCAGCTTAGTCGGACTAGCGGTCCAAGAGACCCAGTACTTC.

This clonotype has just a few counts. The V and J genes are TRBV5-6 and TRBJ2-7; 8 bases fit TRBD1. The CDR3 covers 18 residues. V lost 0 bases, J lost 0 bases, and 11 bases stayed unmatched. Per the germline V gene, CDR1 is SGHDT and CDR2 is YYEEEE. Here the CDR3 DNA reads TGTGCCAGCAGCTTGGAACAGGGGGTAACCCCTAACTCCTACGAGCAGTACTTC. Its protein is CASSLEQGVTPNSYEQYF.

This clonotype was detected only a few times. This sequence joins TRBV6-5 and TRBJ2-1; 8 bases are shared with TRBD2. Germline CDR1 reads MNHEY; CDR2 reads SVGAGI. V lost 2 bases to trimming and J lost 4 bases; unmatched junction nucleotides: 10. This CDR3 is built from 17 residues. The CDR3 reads CASSYRVGGGQYNEQFF. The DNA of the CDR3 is TGTGCCAGCAGTTACAGGGTGGGCGGGGGGCAATACAATGAGCAGTTCTTC.

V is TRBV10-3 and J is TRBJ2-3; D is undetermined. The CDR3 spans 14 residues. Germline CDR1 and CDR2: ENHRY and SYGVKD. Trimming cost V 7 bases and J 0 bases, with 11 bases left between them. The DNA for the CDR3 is TGTGCCATCACCTCCTCGGTTAGCACAGATACGCAGTATTTT. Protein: CAITSSVSTDTQYF.

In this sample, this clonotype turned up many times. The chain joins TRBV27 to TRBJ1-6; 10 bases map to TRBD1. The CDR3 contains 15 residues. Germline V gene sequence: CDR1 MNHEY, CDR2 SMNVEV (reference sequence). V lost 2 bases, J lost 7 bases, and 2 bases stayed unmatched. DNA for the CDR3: TGTGCCAGCAGTTTAAAGGGACAGGGGAATTCACCCCTCCACTTT. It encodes CASSLKGQGNSPLHF.

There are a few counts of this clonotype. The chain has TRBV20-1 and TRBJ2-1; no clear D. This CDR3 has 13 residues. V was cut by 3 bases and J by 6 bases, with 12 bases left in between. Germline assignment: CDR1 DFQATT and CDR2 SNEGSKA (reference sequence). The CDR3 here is CSASPGQPNEQFF. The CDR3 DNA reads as TGCAGTGCTAGCCCGGGCCAACCCAATGAGCAGTTCTTC.

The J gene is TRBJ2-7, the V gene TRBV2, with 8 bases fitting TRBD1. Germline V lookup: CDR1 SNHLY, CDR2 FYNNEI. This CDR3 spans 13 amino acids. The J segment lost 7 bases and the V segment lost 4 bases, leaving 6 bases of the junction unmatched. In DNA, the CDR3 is TGTGCCAGCAGTGGGGACAGGCGGGAAGAGCAGTACTTC. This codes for CASSGDRREEQYF. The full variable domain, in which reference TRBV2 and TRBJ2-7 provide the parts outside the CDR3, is EPEVTQTPSHQVTQMGQEVILRCVPISNHLYFYWYRQILGQKVEFLVSFYNNEISEKSEIFDDQFSVERPDGSNFTLKIRSTKLEDSAMYFCASSGDRREEQYFGPGTRLTVT.

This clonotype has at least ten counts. The CDR3 DNA sequence: TGTGCCAGCAGTTACACAGGGCCTGGCGAGCAGTACTTC. This translates into CASSYTGPGEQYF. The chain has TRBV7-2 and TRBJ2-7; tentatively, D is TRBD1 (6 bases). CDR1 SGHTA and CDR2 FQGNSA come from the germline V gene. CDR3 length equals 13 residues. V was trimmed by 6 bases and J by 6 bases, leaving 15 bases between them.

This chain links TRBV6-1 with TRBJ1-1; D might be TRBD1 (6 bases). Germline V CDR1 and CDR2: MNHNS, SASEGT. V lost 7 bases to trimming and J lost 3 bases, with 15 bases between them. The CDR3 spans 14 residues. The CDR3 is CASTLGGLDTEAFF. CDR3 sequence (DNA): TGTGCCAGCACCCTCGGGGGGCTGGACACTGAAGCTTTCTTT.

The CDR3 DNA reads TGCGCCAGCAGCCAAGTGTCCCAGGGGGCCGGGGAGCTGTTTTTT. Its translation: CASSQVSQGAGELFF. The chain carries TRBV4-1 and TRBJ2-2; 7 bases agree with TRBD1. This CDR3 spans 15 amino acids. In germline, CDR1 is MGHRA, CDR2 YSYEKL. V shed 1 base and J 6 bases; nucleotides not matched to a gene: 5.

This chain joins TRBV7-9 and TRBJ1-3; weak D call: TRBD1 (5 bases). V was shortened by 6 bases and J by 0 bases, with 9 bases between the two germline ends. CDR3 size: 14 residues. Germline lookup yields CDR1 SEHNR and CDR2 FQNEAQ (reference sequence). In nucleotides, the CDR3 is TGTGCCAGCAGGGGACGGTACTCTGGAAACACCATATATTTT. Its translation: CASRGRYSGNTIYF.

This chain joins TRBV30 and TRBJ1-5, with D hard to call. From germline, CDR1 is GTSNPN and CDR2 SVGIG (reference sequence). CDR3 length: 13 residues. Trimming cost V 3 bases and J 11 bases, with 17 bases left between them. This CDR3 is CAWSPSEVRAQHF. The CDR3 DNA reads TGTGCCTGGAGCCCCAGTGAGGTTCGCGCCCAGCATTTT.

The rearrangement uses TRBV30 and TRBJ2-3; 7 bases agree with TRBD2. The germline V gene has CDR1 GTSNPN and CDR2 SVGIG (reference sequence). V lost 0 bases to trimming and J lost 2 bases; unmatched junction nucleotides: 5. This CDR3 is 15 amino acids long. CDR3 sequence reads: CAWSVPSGVTDTQYF. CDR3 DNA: TGTGCCTGGAGTGTACCCAGCGGGGTCACAGATACGCAGTATTTT.

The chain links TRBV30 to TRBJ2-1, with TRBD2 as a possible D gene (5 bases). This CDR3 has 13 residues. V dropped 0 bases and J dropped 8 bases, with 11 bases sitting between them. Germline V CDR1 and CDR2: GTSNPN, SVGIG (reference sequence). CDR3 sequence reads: CAWSVLGGDEQFF. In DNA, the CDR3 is TGTGCCTGGAGTGTACTTGGAGGCGATGAGCAGTTCTTC.

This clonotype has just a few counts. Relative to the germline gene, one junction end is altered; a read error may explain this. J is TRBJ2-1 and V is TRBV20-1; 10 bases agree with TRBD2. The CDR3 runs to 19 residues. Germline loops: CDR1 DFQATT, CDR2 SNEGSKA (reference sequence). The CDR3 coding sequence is TGCTGTGCTACCCTAGCGACTAGCGGGCCCCCTTGGGAGTACAATGAGCAGTTCTTC. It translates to CCATLATSGPPWEYNEQFF.

CDR3: CASSQPGRKTPGTSGAYEQYF. The CDR3 DNA is TGTGCCAGCAGCCAGCCAGGGAGAAAAACCCCCGGGACTAGCGGCGCCTACGAGCAGTACTTC. V gene TRBV11-1 combines with J gene TRBJ2-7; 11 bases are a match to TRBD2. After removal of 5 bases from V and 2 bases from J, the junction contained 23 bases not matched to a gene. Per the germline V gene, CDR1 is SGHAT and CDR2 is FQDESV (reference sequence). The CDR3 totals 21 residues.

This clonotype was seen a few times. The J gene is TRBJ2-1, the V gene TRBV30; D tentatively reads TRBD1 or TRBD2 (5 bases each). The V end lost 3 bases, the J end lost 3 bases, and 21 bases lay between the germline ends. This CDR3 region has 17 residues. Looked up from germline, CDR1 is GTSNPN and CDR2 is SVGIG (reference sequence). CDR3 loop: CAWRRVRQGYYYNEQFF. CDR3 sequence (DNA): TGTGCCTGGAGGAGGGTACGGCAGGGCTATTACTACAATGAGCAGTTCTTC. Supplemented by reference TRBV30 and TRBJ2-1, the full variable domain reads SQTIHQWPATLVQPVGSPLSLECTVEGTSNPNLYWYRQAAGRGLQLLFYSVGIGQISSEVPQNLSASRPQDRQFILSSKKLLLSDSGFYLCAWRRVRQGYYYNEQFFGPGTRLTVL.